A selection of T cell receptor beta chains follows, all from one sample in a study of shared clonotypes between healthy human individuals. Generated by immunoSEQ multiplex PCR, the TCRdb table keeps only in-frame clones and is missing some. The sample carries approximately 1,500,000 clones, approximately 98% recorded once. Material for sequencing was naive CD4+ T cells sorted from blood. Receptor source: a man aged 25 to 40 in good health. Both conserved end residues are part of each CDR3. Each record gives: V gene, clone size, D gene, J gene, CDR3 protein, CDR3 DNA. D genes are given only for firm matches. Size values are once, few and many counts, or a class for expanded clones, and some rows have none.

v_gene: TRBV28; abundance: once; d_gene: -; j_gene: TRBJ1-5; CDR3aa: CASSLLQEGNQPQHF; CDR3nt: TGTGCCAGCAGTTTATTGCAGGAGGGGAATCAGCCCCAGCATTTT
v_gene: TRBV7-3; abundance: -; d_gene: -; j_gene: TRBJ1-3; CDR3aa: CASSLTGVGSGNTIYF; CDR3nt: TGTGCCAGCAGCTTAACCGGGGTTGGGTCTGGAAACACCATATATTTT
v_gene: TRBV29-1; abundance: -; d_gene: TRBD1; j_gene: TRBJ1-1; CDR3aa: CSVIQGIAEAFF; CDR3nt: TGCAGCGTGATACAGGGGATCGCTGAAGCTTTCTTT
v_gene: TRBV28; abundance: once; d_gene: -; j_gene: TRBJ2-3; CDR3aa: CASSLTASTDTQYF; CDR3nt: TGTGCCAGCAGTTTAACGGCTAGCACAGATACGCAGTATTTT
v_gene: TRBV28; abundance: -; d_gene: -; j_gene: TRBJ2-5; CDR3aa: CASSYPGNQETQYF; CDR3nt: TGTGCCAGCAGTTACCCAGGGAACCAAGAGACCCAGTACTTC
v_gene: TRBV28; abundance: -; d_gene: -; j_gene: TRBJ2-7; CDR3aa: CASIPHPSSYEQYF; CDR3nt: TGTGCCAGCATTCCCCACCCGAGCTCCTACGAGCAGTACTTC
v_gene: TRBV7-9; abundance: once; d_gene: TRBD2; j_gene: TRBJ2-1; CDR3aa: CASSLGLAGGSSYNEQFF; CDR3nt: TGTGCCAGCAGCTTAGGACTAGCGGGAGGTTCCTCCTACAATGAGCAGTTCTTC
v_gene: TRBV5-1; abundance: -; d_gene: -; j_gene: TRBJ1-2; CDR3aa: CASGIGDYGYTF; CDR3nt: TGCGCCAGCGGCATTGGGGACTATGGCTACACCTTC
v_gene: TRBV9; abundance: -; d_gene: -; j_gene: TRBJ2-3; CDR3aa: CASSPASARTDTQYF; CDR3nt: TGTGCCAGCAGCCCCGCTAGCGCCCGCACAGATACGCAGTATTTT
v_gene: TRBV5-1; abundance: -; d_gene: TRBD1; j_gene: TRBJ2-1; CDR3aa: CASSSGTGSYNEQFF; CDR3nt: TGCGCCAGCAGCTCCGGGACAGGGTCCTACAATGAGCAGTTCTTC
v_gene: TRBV5-4; abundance: -; d_gene: -; j_gene: TRBJ1-4; CDR3aa: CASRVWGGNEKLFF; CDR3nt: TGTGCCAGCAGGGTATGGGGCGGTAATGAAAAACTGTTTTTT
v_gene: TRBV7-9; abundance: -; d_gene: TRBD1; j_gene: TRBJ2-7; CDR3aa: CASSLALGTGRPYEQYF; CDR3nt: TGTGCCAGCAGCTTAGCCCTCGGGACAGGGCGACCCTACGAGCAGTACTTC
v_gene: TRBV18; abundance: -; d_gene: -; j_gene: TRBJ1-3; CDR3aa: CASSLIMAQSSGNTIYF; CDR3nt: TGTGCCAGCTCACTCATCATGGCACAAAGCTCTGGAAACACCATATATTTT
v_gene: TRBV15; abundance: once; d_gene: TRBD2; j_gene: TRBJ2-1; CDR3aa: CATSRDLTSGAYNEQFF; CDR3nt: TGTGCCACCAGCAGAGATCTCACTAGCGGGGCCTACAATGAGCAGTTCTTC
v_gene: TRBV5-1; abundance: -; d_gene: -; j_gene: TRBJ2-3; CDR3aa: CASSLGGDTQYF; CDR3nt: TGCGCCAGCAGCTTGGGGGGAGATACGCAGTATTTT
v_gene: TRBV9; abundance: few; d_gene: -; j_gene: TRBJ2-2; CDR3aa: CASSFLDTGELFF; CDR3nt: TGTGCCAGCAGCTTCCTCGACACCGGGGAGCTGTTTTTT
v_gene: TRBV9; abundance: -; d_gene: -; j_gene: TRBJ2-2; CDR3aa: CASSPSRVTGELFF; CDR3nt: TGTGCCAGCAGCCCCTCCCGGGTAACCGGGGAGCTGTTTTTT
v_gene: TRBV27; abundance: -; d_gene: TRBD2; j_gene: TRBJ2-3; CDR3aa: CASSILAGVGDTQYF; CDR3nt: TGTGCCAGCAGTATCCTAGCGGGAGTGGGAGATACGCAGTATTTT
v_gene: TRBV10-2; abundance: -; d_gene: -; j_gene: TRBJ1-2; CDR3aa: CASSETPPLGYGYTF; CDR3nt: TGCGCCAGCAGTGAGACACCACCTCTGGGGTATGGCTACACCTTC
v_gene: TRBV6-6; abundance: -; d_gene: TRBD2; j_gene: TRBJ2-3; CDR3aa: CASWAGGTDTQYF; CDR3nt: TGTGCCAGCTGGGCGGGAGGAACAGATACGCAGTATTTT
v_gene: TRBV5-4; abundance: -; d_gene: TRBD1; j_gene: TRBJ2-6; CDR3aa: CASSGQGFSGANVLTF; CDR3nt: TGTGCCAGCAGTGGACAGGGTTTCTCTGGGGCCAACGTCCTGACTTTC
v_gene: TRBV5-1; abundance: -; d_gene: -; j_gene: TRBJ2-2; CDR3aa: CASSSNRAGELFF; CDR3nt: TGCGCCAGCAGCTCTAACCGGGCCGGGGAGCTGTTTTTT
v_gene: TRBV29-1; abundance: -; d_gene: TRBD1; j_gene: TRBJ2-7; CDR3aa: CSVDPGQGGDEQYF; CDR3nt: TGCAGCGTTGACCCCGGACAGGGGGGCGACGAGCAGTACTTC
v_gene: TRBV18; abundance: once; d_gene: TRBD2; j_gene: TRBJ2-5; CDR3aa: CASSPRGLAGGQETQYF; CDR3nt: TGTGCCAGCTCACCGCGTGGACTAGCGGGAGGCCAAGAGACCCAGTACTTC
v_gene: TRBV19; abundance: -; d_gene: -; j_gene: TRBJ2-7; CDR3aa: CASSTGQGYEQYF; CDR3nt: TGTGCCAGTAGTACGGGACAAGGCTACGAGCAGTACTTC
v_gene: TRBV2; abundance: -; d_gene: -; j_gene: TRBJ1-5; CDR3aa: CASRFGTSHQPQHF; CDR3nt: TGTGCCAGCAGGTTCGGGACAAGCCATCAGCCCCAGCATTTT
v_gene: TRBV18; abundance: -; d_gene: -; j_gene: TRBJ1-4; CDR3aa: CASSPPGGGEKLFF; CDR3nt: TGTGCCAGCTCACCACCCGGAGGGGGTGAAAAACTGTTTTTT
v_gene: TRBV2; abundance: -; d_gene: TRBD2; j_gene: TRBJ2-1; CDR3aa: CASPRGGRDYNEQFF; CDR3nt: TGTGCCAGCCCTCGGGGGGGTAGGGACTACAATGAGCAGTTCTTC
v_gene: TRBV6-5; abundance: -; d_gene: TRBD1; j_gene: TRBJ1-1; CDR3aa: CASREWTGDIEAFF; CDR3nt: TGTGCCAGCAGGGAGTGGACAGGGGACATTGAAGCTTTCTTT
v_gene: TRBV20-1; abundance: once; d_gene: TRBD2; j_gene: TRBJ2-7; CDR3aa: CSAGIAGQQYF; CDR3nt: TGCAGTGCGGGGATAGCGGGTCAGCAGTACTTC
v_gene: TRBV7-4; abundance: -; d_gene: TRBD1; j_gene: TRBJ2-7; CDR3aa: CASSLITGGRYF; CDR3nt: TGTGCCAGCAGCTTGATAACAGGGGGTCGGTACTTC
v_gene: TRBV6-1; abundance: -; d_gene: TRBD1; j_gene: TRBJ2-7; CDR3aa: CASTTGTGAYEQYF; CDR3nt: TGTGCCAGCACAACCGGGACAGGGGCCTACGAGCAGTACTTC
v_gene: TRBV7-9; abundance: -; d_gene: -; j_gene: TRBJ1-5; CDR3aa: CASSLSGGNQPQHF; CDR3nt: TGTGCCAGCAGCCTAAGTGGCGGCAATCAGCCCCAGCATTTT
v_gene: TRBV28; abundance: -; d_gene: -; j_gene: TRBJ2-5; CDR3aa: CASSFSAGPVETQYF; CDR3nt: TGTGCCAGCAGTTTTTCGGCGGGACCAGTTGAGACCCAGTACTTC
v_gene: TRBV7-9; abundance: -; d_gene: TRBD1; j_gene: TRBJ2-5; CDR3aa: CASSPWTGPEETQYF; CDR3nt: TGTGCCAGCAGCCCGTGGACAGGGCCCGAAGAGACCCAGTACTTC
v_gene: TRBV7-9; abundance: -; d_gene: TRBD1; j_gene: TRBJ2-7; CDR3aa: CASSFYRDSPYEQYF; CDR3nt: TGTGCCAGCAGCTTTTACAGGGACAGCCCCTACGAGCAGTACTTC
v_gene: TRBV6-5; abundance: -; d_gene: -; j_gene: TRBJ2-7; CDR3aa: CASSYAFFRGTYEQYF; CDR3nt: TGTGCCAGCAGTTACGCATTCTTCAGGGGAACCTACGAGCAGTACTTC
v_gene: TRBV9; abundance: -; d_gene: -; j_gene: TRBJ1-5; CDR3aa: CASGVTVDQPQHF; CDR3nt: TGTGCCAGTGGGGTGACAGTAGACCAGCCCCAGCATTTT
v_gene: TRBV29-1; abundance: once; d_gene: TRBD2; j_gene: TRBJ2-1; CDR3aa: CSVDRLAGDDEQFF; CDR3nt: TGCAGCGTCGATAGACTAGCGGGAGACGATGAGCAGTTCTTC
v_gene: TRBV30; abundance: -; d_gene: -; j_gene: TRBJ1-3; CDR3aa: CAWQQGLGNTIYF; CDR3nt: TGTGCCTGGCAACAGGGCCTTGGAAACACCATATATTTT
v_gene: TRBV18; abundance: once; d_gene: -; j_gene: TRBJ1-3; CDR3aa: CASSPLRALAERSGNTIYF; CDR3nt: TGTGCCAGCTCACCATTGCGGGCGCTAGCCGAACGATCTGGAAACACCATATATTTT
v_gene: TRBV28; abundance: -; d_gene: -; j_gene: TRBJ1-1; CDR3aa: CASSTPGQAFF; CDR3nt: TGTGCCAGTTCTACCCCGGGACAAGCTTTCTTT
v_gene: TRBV19; abundance: -; d_gene: TRBD2; j_gene: TRBJ2-1; CDR3aa: CASSSRGIAGVYNEQFF; CDR3nt: TGTGCCAGTAGTTCCCGAGGGATAGCGGGAGTCTACAATGAGCAGTTCTTC
v_gene: TRBV7-2; abundance: -; d_gene: -; j_gene: TRBJ2-2; CDR3aa: CASSLTIGTNTGELFF; CDR3nt: TGTGCCAGCAGCTTAACTATCGGGACGAACACCGGGGAGCTGTTTTTT
v_gene: TRBV5-1; abundance: -; d_gene: -; j_gene: TRBJ2-1; CDR3aa: CASSLYPPSGSSYNEQFF; CDR3nt: TGCGCCAGCAGCCTATATCCCCCTTCAGGGAGCTCCTACAATGAGCAGTTCTTC
v_gene: TRBV5-1; abundance: -; d_gene: -; j_gene: TRBJ2-7; CDR3aa: CASSPRSLVDEQYF; CDR3nt: TGCGCCAGCAGCCCTCGGTCCTTAGTCGACGAGCAGTACTTC